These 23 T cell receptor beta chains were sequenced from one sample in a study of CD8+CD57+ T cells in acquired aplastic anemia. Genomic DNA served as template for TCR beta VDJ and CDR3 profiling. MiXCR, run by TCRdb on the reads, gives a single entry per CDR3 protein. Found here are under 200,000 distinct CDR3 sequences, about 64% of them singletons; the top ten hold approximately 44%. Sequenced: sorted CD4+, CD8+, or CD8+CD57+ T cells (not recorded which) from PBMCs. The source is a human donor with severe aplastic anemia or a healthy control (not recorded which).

For the CDR3, the DNA is TGTGCCAGCACCCTTAGACTGTTACCGTCTAATAATTCACCCCTCCACTTT. As protein: CASTLRLLPSNNSPLHF. The V and J genes are TRBV2 and TRBJ1-6; D is uncertain. The CDR3 runs 17 residues. Trimming left V 7 bases short and J 5 bases short, with 21 bases between. Per the germline V gene, CDR1 is SNHLY and CDR2 is FYNNEI.

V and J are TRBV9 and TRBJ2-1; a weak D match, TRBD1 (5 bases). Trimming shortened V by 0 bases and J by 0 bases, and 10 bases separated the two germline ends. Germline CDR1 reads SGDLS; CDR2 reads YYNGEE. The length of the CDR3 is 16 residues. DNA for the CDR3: TGTGCCAGCAGCGTAGAAGGGCAGGGCTCCTACAATGAGCAGTTCTTC. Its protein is CASSVEGQGSYNEQFF.

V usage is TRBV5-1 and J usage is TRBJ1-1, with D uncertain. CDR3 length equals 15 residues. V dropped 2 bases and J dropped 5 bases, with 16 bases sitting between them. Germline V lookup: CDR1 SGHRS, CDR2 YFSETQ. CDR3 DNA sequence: TGCGCCAGCAGCTTCGTGGACGGTTTAGGGACTGAAGCTTTCTTT. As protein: CASSFVDGLGTEAFF.

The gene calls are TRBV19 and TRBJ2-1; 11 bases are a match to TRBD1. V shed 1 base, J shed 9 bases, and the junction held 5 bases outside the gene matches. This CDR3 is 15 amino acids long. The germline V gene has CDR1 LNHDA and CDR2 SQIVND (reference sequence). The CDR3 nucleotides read TGTGCCAGTAGTATAGTCTTCGGGACAGGGGGTGAGCAGTTCTTC. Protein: CASSIVFGTGGEQFF.

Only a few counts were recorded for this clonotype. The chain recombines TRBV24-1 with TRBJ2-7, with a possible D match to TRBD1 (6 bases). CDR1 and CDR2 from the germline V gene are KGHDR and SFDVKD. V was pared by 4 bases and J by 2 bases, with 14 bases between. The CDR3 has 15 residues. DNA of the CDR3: TGTGCCACCAGTGACTCCTACAGGGCGCCCTACGAGCAGTACTTC. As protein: CATSDSYRAPYEQYF.

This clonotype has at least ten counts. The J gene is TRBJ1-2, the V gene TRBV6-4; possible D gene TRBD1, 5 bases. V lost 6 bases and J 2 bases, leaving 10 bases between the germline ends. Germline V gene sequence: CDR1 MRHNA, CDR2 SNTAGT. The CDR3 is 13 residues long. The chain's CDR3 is CASSRDGNYGYTF. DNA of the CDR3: TGTGCCAGCAGCAGGGACGGCAACTATGGCTACACCTTC.

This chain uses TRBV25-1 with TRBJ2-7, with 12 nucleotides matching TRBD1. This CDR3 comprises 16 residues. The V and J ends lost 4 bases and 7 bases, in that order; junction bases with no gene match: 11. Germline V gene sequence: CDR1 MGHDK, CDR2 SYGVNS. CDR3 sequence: CASSVPLGQGAREQYF. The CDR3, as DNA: TGTGCCAGCAGTGTACCCCTGGGACAGGGGGCTAGAGAGCAGTACTTC.

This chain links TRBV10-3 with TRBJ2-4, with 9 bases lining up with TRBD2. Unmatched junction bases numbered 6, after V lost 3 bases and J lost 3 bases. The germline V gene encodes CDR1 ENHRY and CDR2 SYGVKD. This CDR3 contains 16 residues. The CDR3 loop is CAISDVAGGFKNIQYF. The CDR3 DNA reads TGTGCCATCAGTGACGTTGCGGGGGGGTTCAAAAACATTCAGTACTTC.

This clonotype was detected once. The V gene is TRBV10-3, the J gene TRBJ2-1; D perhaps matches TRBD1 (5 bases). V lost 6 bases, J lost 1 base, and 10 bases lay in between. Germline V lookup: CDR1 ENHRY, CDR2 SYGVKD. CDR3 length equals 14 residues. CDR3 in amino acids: CAISRQGSYNEQFF. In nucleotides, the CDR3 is TGTGCCATCAGCCGGCAGGGTTCCTACAATGAGCAGTTCTTC.

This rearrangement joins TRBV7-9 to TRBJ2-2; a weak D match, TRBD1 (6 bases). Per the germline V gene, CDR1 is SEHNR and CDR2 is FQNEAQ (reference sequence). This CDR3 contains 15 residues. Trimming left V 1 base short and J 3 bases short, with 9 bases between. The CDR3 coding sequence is TGTGCCAGCAGCTTAGGAGGACAGCACACCGGGGAGCTGTTTTTT. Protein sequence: CASSLGGQHTGELFF.

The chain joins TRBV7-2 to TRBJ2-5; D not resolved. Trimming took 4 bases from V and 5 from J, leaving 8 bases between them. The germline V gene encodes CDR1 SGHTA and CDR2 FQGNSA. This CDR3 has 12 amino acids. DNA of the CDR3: TGTGCCAGCAGCTCTTGGAATGAGACCCAGTACTTC. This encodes CASSSWNETQYF.

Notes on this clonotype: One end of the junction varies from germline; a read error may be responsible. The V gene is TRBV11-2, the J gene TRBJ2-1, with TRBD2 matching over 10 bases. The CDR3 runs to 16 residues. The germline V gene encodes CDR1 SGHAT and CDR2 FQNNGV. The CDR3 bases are TGTGCCAGCAGAAATAGGCCCAGCGGGGGGGCTGATGAGCGGTTCTTC. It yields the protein CASRNRPSGGADERFF.

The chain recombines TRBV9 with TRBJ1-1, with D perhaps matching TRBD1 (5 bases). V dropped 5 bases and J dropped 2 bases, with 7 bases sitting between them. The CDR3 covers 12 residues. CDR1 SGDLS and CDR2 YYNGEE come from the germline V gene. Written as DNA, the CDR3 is TGTGCCAGCAGGCAGGGAAACACTGAAGCTTTCTTT. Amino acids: CASRQGNTEAFF.

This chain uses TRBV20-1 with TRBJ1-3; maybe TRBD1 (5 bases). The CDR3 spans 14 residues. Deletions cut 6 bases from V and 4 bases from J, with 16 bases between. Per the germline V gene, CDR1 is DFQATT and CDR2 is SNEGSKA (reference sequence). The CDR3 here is CSAPWEGRGNTIYF. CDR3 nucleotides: TGCAGTGCCCCTTGGGAGGGGAGAGGAAACACCATATATTTT.

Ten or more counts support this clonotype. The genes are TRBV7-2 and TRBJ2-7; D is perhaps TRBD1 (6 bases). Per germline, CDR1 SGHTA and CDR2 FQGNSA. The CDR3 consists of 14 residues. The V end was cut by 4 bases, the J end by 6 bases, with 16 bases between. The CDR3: CASSWGPGQGEQYF. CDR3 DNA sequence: TGTGCCAGCAGCTGGGGACCGGGACAAGGCGAGCAGTACTTC. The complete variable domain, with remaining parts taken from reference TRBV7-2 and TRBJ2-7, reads GAGVSQSPSNKVTEKGKDVELRCDPISGHTALYWYRQSLGQGLEFLIYFQGNSAPDKSGLPSDRFSAERTGGSVSTLTIQRTQQEDSAVYLCASSWGPGQGEQYFGPGTRLTVT.

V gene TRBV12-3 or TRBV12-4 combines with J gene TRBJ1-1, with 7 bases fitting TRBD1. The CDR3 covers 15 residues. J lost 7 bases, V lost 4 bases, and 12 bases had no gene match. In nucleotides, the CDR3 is TGTGCCAGCAGTTCGTATGGGACAGAGGAGGATGAAGCTTTCTTT. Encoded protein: CASSSYGTEEDEAFF.

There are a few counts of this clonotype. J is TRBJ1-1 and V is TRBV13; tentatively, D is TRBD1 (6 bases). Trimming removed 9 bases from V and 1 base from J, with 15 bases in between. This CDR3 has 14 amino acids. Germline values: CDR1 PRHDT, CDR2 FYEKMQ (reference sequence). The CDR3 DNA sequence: TGTGCCAGTTCCGACGGACAGACGAACACTGAAGCTTTCTTT. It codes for CASSDGQTNTEAFF.

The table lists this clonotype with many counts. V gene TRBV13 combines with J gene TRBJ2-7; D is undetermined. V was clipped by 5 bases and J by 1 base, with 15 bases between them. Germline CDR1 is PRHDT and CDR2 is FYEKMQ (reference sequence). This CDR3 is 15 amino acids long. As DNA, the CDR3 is TGTGCCAGCAGCCAGACCCCGGATCTTTCCTACGAGCAGTACTTC. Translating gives CASSQTPDLSYEQYF. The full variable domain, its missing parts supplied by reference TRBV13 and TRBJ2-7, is AAGVIQSPRHLIKEKRETATLKCYPIPRHDTVYWYQQGPGQDPQFLISFYEKMQSDKGSIPDRFSAQQFSDYHSELNMSSLELGDSALYFCASSQTPDLSYEQYFGPGTRLTVT.

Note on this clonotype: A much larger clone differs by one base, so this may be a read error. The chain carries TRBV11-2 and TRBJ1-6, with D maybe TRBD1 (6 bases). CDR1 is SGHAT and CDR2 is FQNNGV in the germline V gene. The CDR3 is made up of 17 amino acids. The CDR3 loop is CAGSLDGGRGGNSPLHF. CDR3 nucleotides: TGTGCCGGCAGCTTAGATGGAGGCAGGGGAGGTAATTCACCCCTCCACTTT.

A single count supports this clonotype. The CDR3: CASTPGEGVSNQPQHF. The CDR3 bases are TGTGCCAGCACCCCGGGGGAGGGGGTTAGCAATCAGCCCCAGCATTTT. The J gene is TRBJ1-5, the V gene TRBV9; possibly TRBD1 for D (6 bases). The CDR3 is 16 amino acids. CDR1 and CDR2 from the germline V gene are SGDLS and YYNGEE. Between the trimmed V and J ends, which lost 6 bases and 0 bases, there was a span of 16 bases.

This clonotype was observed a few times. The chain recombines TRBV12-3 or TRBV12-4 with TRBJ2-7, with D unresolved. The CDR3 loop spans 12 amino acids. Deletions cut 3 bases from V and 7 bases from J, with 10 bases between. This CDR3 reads CASSLAATEQYF. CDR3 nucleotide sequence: TGTGCCAGCAGTTTGGCTGCCACGGAGCAGTACTTC.

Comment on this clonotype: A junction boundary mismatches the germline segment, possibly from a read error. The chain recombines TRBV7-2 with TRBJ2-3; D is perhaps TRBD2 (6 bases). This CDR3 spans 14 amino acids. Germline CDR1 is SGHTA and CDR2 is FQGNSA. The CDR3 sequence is CASSLAWGADTQYF. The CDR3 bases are TGCGCCAGCAGCTTGGCCTGGGGGGCAGATACGCAGTATTTT.

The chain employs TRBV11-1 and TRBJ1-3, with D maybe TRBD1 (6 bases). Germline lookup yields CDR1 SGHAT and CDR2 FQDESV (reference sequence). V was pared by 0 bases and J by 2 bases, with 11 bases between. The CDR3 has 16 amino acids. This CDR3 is CASSLAAGQPGNTIYF. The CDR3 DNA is TGTGCCAGCAGCTTAGCGGCCGGACAGCCTGGAAACACCATATATTTT.